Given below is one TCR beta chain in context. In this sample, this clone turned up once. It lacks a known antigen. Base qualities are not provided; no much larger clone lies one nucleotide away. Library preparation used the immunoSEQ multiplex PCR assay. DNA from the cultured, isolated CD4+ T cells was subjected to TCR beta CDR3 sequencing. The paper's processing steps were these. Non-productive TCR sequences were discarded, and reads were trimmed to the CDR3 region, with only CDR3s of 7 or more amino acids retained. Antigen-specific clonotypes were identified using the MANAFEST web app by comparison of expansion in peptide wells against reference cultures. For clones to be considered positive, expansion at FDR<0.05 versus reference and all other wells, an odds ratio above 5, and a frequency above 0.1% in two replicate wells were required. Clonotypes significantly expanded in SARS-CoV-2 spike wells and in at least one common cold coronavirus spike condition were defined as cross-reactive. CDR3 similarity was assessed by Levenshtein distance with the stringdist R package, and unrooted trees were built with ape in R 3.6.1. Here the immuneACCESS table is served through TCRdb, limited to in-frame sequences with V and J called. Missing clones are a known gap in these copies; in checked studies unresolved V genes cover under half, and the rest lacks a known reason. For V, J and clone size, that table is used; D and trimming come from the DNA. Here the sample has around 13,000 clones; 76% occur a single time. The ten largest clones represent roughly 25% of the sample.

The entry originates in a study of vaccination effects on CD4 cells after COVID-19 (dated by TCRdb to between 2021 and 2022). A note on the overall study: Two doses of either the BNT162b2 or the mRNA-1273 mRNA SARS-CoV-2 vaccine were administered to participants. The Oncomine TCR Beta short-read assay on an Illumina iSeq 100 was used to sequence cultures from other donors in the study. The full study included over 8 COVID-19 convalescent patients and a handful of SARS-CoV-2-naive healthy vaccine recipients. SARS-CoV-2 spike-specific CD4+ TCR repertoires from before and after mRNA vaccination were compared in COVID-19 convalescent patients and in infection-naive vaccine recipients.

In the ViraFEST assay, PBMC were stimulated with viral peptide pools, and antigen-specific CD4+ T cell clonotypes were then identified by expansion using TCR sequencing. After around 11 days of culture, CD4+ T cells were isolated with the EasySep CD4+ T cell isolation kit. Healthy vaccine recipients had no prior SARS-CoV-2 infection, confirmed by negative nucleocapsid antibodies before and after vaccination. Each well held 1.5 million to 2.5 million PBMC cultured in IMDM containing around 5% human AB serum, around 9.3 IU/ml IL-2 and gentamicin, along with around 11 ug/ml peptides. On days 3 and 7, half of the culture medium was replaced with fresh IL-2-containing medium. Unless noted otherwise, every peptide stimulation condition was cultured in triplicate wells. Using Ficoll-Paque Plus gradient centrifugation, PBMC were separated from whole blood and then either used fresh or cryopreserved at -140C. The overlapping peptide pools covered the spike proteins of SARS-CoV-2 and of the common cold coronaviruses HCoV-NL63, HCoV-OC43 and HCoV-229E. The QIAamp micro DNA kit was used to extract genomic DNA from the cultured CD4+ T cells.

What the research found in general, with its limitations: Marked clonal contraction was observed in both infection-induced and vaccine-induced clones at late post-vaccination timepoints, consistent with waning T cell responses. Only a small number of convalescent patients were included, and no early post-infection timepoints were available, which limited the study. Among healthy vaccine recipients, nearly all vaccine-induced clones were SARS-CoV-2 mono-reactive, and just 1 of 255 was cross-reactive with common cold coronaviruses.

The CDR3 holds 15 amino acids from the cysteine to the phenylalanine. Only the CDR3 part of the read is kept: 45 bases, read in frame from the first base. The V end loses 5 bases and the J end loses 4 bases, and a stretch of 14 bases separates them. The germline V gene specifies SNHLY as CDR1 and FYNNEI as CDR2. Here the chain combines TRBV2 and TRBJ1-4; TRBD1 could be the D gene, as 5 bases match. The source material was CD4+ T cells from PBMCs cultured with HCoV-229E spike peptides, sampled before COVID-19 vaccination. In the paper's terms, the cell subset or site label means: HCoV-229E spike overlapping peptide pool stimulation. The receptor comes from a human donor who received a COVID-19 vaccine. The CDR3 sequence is CASSIRDGRNEKLFF. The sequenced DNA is TGTGCCAGCAGTATCCGGGACGGCCGTAATGAAAAACTGTTTTTT.